The TCR beta chain described here comes from a study of shared clonotypes between healthy human individuals. Each subset's genomic DNA was split evenly across several immunoSEQ plates. The input for sorted-subset replicate PCRs was approximately 200 ng DNA, 30,000 or so T cell genomes. Libraries were prepared by immunoSEQ multiplex PCR; TCRdb keeps only in-frame clonotypes and omits some of them. The data show a few hundred thousand clones, with around 95% seen just once and roughly 0.1% held by the top ten. V shed 0 bases and J shed 1 base, with 12 bases lying between them. This CDR3 is 17 amino acids long. In germline, CDR1 is MNHEY, CDR2 SMNVEV (reference sequence). Only CD45RO-negative cells positively selected for CCR7 counted as naive CD8 cells, so terminally differentiated effector memory CD45RA+ cells were excluded. Only Caucasian adults living in Nashville, Tennessee made up the donor group.

The sequenced material came from naive CD8+ T cells sorted from blood. The V call is TRBV27, the J call TRBJ1-4; possible D gene TRBD1, 6 bases. This TCR was recovered from a woman in her 30s in good health. The CDR3 is CASSLSRGLLTNEKLFF. CDR3 in DNA: TGTGCCAGCAGTTTATCCCGGGGGCTCTTAACTAATGAAAAACTGTTTTTT.